The entry below gives a single T cell receptor (beta chain) sequence along with its context. The data belong to a study of technical replicates of blood from a few donors. The protocol was immunoSEQ multiplex PCR, while the TCRdb copy is restricted to in-frame clones and leaves out a portion. The table includes tens of thousands of clones, about 92% detected once. The CDR3 has 17 amino acids. Germline values: CDR1 MDHEN, CDR2 SYDVKM. The V and J ends lost 5 bases and 5 bases respectively, with 24 bases between them. The TCR was taken from a human donor in good health. The V call is TRBV28, the J call TRBJ1-2, with D uncertain. Source material: T cells isolated from PBMCs. CDR3 loop: CASSPGYSKSLNYGYTF. CDR3 coding DNA: TGTGCCAGCAGTCCGGGGTATAGCAAGTCCTTAAATTATGGCTACACCTTC.